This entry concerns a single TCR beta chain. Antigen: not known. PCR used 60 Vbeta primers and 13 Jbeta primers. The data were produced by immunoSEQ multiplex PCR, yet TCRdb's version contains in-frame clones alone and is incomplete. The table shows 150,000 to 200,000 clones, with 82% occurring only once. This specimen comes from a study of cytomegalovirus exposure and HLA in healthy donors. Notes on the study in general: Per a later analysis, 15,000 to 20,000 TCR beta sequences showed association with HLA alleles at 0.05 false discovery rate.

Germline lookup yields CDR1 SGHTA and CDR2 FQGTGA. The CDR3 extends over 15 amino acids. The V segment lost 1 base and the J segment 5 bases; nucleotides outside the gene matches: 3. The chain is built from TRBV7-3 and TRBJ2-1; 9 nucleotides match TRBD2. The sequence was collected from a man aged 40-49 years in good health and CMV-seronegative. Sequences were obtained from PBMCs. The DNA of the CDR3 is TGTGCCAGCAGCTTAATGGCGGGGGGGGACAATGAGCAGTTCTTC. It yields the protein CASSLMAGGDNEQFF.